The sequence of this TCR beta chain was determined in a study of cytomegalovirus exposure and HLA in healthy donors. Overall study: A prior study identified 117 million unique TCR beta sequences from roughly 170 million T cells. Study-wide findings and caveats: Sequencing probably produced one cluster of sequence variants that were highly shared.

After removal of 2 bases from V and 4 bases from J, the junction contained 4 bases not matched to a gene. The CDR3 runs to 15 residues. In germline, CDR1 is LNHNV, CDR2 YYDKDF (reference sequence). With respect to this clone: The target antigen is unknown.

The PCR had 60 Vbeta and 13 Jbeta primers. The data were produced by immunoSEQ multiplex PCR, yet TCRdb's version contains in-frame clones alone and is incomplete. The sample yields under 150,000 clones, under 85% seen once. The sequence came from a boy aged 5-17 years in good health and CMV-seronegative. The V gene is TRBV15, the J gene TRBJ1-5, with 8 bases identical to TRBD1. The sample consisted of PBMCs. The CDR3 sequence: CATSRQGAGNQPQHF. DNA of the CDR3: TGTGCCACCAGCAGACAGGGGGCAGGGAATCAGCCCCAGCATTTT.